Sequencing of this T cell receptor (beta chain) was carried out in a study of CD8+ T cells in alopecia areata. Study background: Treatment of the treated patients consisted of oral tofacitinib, 5 to 10 mg twice daily.

Treatment: oral pan-JAK inhibitor, 5-10 mg twice daily. Findings and caveats of the study: Shared TCR sequences were less clear between patients than in mice, possibly partly from HLA diversity.

Looked up from germline, CDR1 is LGHNA and CDR2 is YNFKEQ. The CDR3 extends over 15 amino acids. V lost 7 bases, J lost 6 bases, and 11 bases stayed unmatched. As regards this clone: The antigen remains undetermined.

Sequencing templates came from extracted RNA that was reverse transcribed into cDNA. The repertoire was sequenced with immunoSEQ multiplex PCR; TCRdb's copy has only in-frame clones and lacks some. The repertoire has about 210,000 clones, less than 65% of them found once; the top ten carry roughly 4.2%. Material: CD4+ T cells sorted from blood, obtained at week 4, from a patient treated with tofacitinib. The chain couples TRBV4-2 to TRBJ2-1; 8 nucleotides line up with TRBD2. This TCR was recovered from a human donor with alopecia areata. CDR3 in DNA: TGTGCCAGCACACTCCAGCGGGGGCCCCTCAATGAGCAGTTCTTC. Its translation: CASTLQRGPLNEQFF.